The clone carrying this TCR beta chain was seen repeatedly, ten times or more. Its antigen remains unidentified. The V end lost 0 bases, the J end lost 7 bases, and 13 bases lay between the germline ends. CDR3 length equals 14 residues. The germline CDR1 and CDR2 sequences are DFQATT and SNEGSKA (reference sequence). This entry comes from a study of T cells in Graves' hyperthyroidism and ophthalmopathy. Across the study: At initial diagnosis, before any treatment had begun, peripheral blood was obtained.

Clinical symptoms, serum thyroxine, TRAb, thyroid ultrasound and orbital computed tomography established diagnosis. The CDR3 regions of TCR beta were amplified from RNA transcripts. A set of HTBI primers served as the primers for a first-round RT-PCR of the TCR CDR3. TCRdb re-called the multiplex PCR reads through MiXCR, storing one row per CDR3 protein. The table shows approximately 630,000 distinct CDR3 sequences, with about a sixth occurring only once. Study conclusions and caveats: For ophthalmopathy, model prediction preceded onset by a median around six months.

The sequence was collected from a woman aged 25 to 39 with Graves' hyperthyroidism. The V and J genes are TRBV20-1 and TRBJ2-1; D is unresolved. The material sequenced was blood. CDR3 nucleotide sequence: TGCAGTGCTAGAGACCCGGGCGGTAGGAATGAGCAGTTCTTC. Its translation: CSARDPGGRNEQFF.